This record concerns one T cell receptor (beta chain) sequence. The sample originates from a study of blood T cell repertoires in COVID-19. The wider study: The United States, Italy and Spain provided the acute and convalescent COVID-19 samples. From T cells, B-cell-depleted T cells, or PBMCs came the material, which was cDNA or gDNA.

Source study methods: Estimation of nucleated cell counts was performed using reference gene primer amplification. Assay used: immunoSEQ multiplex PCR; TCRdb lists only in-frame clones, some missing. That table is the source of V, J and clone size, and D and trimming were worked out from the DNA. The repertoire holds roughly 200,000 clones, with around 82% as singletons. CDR1 is SGDLS and CDR2 is YYNGEE in the germline V gene. Trimming took 4 bases from V and 2 from J, leaving 18 bases between them. There are 16 residues in the CDR3. This receptor was identified in a man aged 50-60 years with active or convalescent COVID-19. The chain uses TRBV9 and TRBJ1-1; a weak D match, TRBD1 (5 bases). What was sequenced was peripheral blood. CDR3 sequence (DNA): TGTGCCAGCAGCCCGGGGTGGGGCGGGATCAACACTGAAGCTTTCTTT. Its translation: CASSPGWGGINTEAFF.